The 8 T cell receptor beta chains reported below all come from one sample, sequenced in a study of cytomegalovirus exposure and HLA in healthy donors. A multiplex PCR was run with 60 Vbeta primers and 13 Jbeta primers. This table comes from immunoSEQ multiplex PCR, and its TCRdb copy is limited to in-frame clones, with some not included. The sample includes tens of thousands of clones. The sample was PBMCs. The receptors stem from a woman aged 25 to 45 in good health and CMV-seronegative.

This chain joins TRBV30 and TRBJ1-1; TRBD1 might be the D (6 bases). The length of the CDR3 is 13 residues. CDR1 GTSNPN and CDR2 SVGIG come from the germline V gene (reference sequence). The ends were cut back, 2 bases at V and 11 bases at J, with 18 bases in the middle. CDR3 DNA sequence: TGTGCCTGGAGTTCGACCTACAGGGTGAGGGCTTTCTTT. Protein: CAWSSTYRVRAFF.

The chain recombines TRBV4-1 with TRBJ2-1; 11 nucleotides agree with TRBD1. Germline V gene data show CDR1 as MGHRA and CDR2 as YSYEKL. The CDR3 length is 14 residues. The V and J ends lost 4 bases and 9 bases, in that order; junction bases with no gene match: 5. The CDR3 here is CASSLGQGASEQFF. The CDR3 bases are TGCGCCAGCAGCCTCGGACAGGGGGCTAGTGAGCAGTTCTTC.

The chain combines TRBV5-4 with TRBJ2-6; no reliable D call. Deletions cut 0 bases from V and 4 bases from J, with 14 bases between. The germline V gene has CDR1 SGHNT and CDR2 YYREEE (reference sequence). The CDR3 consists of 17 residues. This chain's CDR3 is CASSLESSGSGANVLTF. The CDR3 bases are TGTGCCAGCAGCTTGGAGTCGTCGGGTTCCGGGGCCAACGTCCTGACTTTC.

The V gene is TRBV18, the J gene TRBJ2-3, with a tentative D call TRBD2 (5 bases). CDR1 and CDR2 from the germline V gene are KGHSH and LQKENI. This CDR3 has 14 amino acids. V lost 3 bases and J 0 bases, leaving 7 bases between the germline ends. The CDR3: CASSPDSSTDTQYF. Written as DNA, the CDR3 is TGTGCCAGCTCACCGGACTCTAGCACAGATACGCAGTATTTT.

V and J are TRBV28 and TRBJ2-7; 12 bases fit TRBD1. This CDR3 spans 15 amino acids. The germline CDR1 and CDR2 sequences are MDHEN and SYDVKM. The V segment lost 6 bases and the J segment 6 bases; nucleotides outside the gene matches: 9. CDR3 residues: CASRTGQGATVEQYF. As DNA, the CDR3 is TGTGCCAGCAGAACGGGACAGGGGGCTACCGTCGAGCAGTACTTC.

This chain links TRBV9 with TRBJ2-7; the match to TRBD2 covers 12 bases. CDR1 and CDR2 from the germline V gene are SGDLS and YYNGEE. With V trimmed by 2 bases and J by 0 bases, 9 bases remained unmatched. CDR3 size: 18 residues. CDR3 amino acids: CASSVHPSTSGGSYEQYF. CDR3 in DNA: TGTGCCAGCAGCGTTCACCCCTCGACTAGCGGGGGCTCCTACGAGCAGTACTTC.

V usage is TRBV5-8 and J usage is TRBJ1-5; 9 bases fit TRBD1. Losses at the gene ends were 2 bases for V and 6 bases for J; bases not matched to a gene: 3. Germline values: CDR1 SGHTS, CDR2 YDEGEE. CDR3 length: 14 residues. The CDR3 sequence: CASSFQTGGQPQHF. CDR3 DNA: TGTGCCAGCAGCTTTCAGACAGGGGGTCAGCCCCAGCATTTT.

V gene TRBV5-6 combines with J gene TRBJ2-7; TRBD1 agrees at 11 bases. The V segment lost 7 bases and the J segment 3 bases; nucleotides outside the gene matches: 6. The V gene's germline CDR1 is SGHDT and CDR2 YYEEEE. The CDR3 consists of 14 residues. The CDR3 region is CASSYGTGGYEQYF. CDR3 coding DNA: TGTGCCAGCTCATACGGGACAGGGGGCTACGAGCAGTACTTC.